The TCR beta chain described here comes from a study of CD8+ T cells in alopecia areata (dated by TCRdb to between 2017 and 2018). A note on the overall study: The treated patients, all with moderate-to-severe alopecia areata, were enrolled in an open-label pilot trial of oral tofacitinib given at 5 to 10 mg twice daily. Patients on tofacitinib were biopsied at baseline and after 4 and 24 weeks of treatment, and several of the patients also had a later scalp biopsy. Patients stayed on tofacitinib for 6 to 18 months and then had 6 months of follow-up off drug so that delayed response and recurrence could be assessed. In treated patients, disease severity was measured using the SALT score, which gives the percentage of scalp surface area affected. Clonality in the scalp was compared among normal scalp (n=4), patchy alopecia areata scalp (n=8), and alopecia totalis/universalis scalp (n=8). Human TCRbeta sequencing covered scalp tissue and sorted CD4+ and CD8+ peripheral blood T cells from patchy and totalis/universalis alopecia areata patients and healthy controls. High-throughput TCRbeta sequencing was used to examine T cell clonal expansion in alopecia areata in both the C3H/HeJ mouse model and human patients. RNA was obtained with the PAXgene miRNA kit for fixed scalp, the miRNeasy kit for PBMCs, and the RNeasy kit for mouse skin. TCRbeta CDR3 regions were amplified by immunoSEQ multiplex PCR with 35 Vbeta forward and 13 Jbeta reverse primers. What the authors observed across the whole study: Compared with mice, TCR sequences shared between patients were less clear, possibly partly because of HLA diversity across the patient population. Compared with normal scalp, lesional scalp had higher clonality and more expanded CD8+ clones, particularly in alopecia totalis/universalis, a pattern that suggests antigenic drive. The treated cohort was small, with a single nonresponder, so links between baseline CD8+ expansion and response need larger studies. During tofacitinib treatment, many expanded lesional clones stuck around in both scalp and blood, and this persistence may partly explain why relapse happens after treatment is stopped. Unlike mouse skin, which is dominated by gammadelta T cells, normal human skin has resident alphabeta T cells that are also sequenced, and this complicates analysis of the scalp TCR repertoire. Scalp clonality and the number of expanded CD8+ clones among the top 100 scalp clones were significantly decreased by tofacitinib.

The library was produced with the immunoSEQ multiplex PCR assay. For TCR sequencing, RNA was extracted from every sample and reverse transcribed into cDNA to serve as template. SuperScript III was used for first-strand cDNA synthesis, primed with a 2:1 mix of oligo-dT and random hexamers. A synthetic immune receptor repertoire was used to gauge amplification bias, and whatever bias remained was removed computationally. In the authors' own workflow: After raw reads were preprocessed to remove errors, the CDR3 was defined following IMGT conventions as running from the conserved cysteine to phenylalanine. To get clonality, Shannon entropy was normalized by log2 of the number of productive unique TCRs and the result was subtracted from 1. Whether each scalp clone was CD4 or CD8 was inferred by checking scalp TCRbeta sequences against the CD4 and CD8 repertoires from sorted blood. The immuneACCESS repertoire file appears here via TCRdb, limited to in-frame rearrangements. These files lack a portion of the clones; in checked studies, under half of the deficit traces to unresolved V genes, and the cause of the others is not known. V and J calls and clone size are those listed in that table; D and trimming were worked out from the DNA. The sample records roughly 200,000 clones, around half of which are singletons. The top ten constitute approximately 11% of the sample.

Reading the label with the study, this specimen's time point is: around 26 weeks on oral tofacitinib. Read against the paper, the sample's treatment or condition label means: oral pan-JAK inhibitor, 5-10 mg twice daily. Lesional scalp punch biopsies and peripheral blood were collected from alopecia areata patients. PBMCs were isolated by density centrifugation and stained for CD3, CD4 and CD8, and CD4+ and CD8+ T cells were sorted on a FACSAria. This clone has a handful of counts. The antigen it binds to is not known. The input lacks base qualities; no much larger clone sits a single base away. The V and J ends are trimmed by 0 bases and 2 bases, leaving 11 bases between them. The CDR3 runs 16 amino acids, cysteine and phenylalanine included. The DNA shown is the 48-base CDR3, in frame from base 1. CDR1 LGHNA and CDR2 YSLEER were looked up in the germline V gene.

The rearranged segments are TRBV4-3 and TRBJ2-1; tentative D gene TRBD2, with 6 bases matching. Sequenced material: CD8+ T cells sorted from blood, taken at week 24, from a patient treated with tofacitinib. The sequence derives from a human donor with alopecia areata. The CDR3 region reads CASSQDGTGAYNEQFF. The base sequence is TGCGCCAGCAGCCAAGATGGTACGGGGGCCTACAATGAGCAGTTCTTC.